These 9 T cell receptor beta chains originate from one sample sequenced in a study of T cell clonotyping in hematopoietic cell transplantation. Sequencing was performed with immunoSEQ multiplex PCR; in TCRdb, only in-frame clones are kept and a portion is missing. Of about 76,000 clones in the sample, 90% to 96% were seen once. The time point: recipient sample about 28 days before transplant, after cytoreduction. This specimen consisted of peripheral blood mononuclear cells, obtained before stem cell transplant. The receptors originated from a woman aged 45-65 years with acute myeloid leukemia. Some clones in this sample may be carry-over from other donors' samples.

V usage is TRBV27 and J usage is TRBJ1-2; a possible D gene is TRBD1 (5 bases). The CDR3 covers 13 residues. Germline V gene data show CDR1 as MNHEY and CDR2 as SMNVEV (reference sequence). Trimming removed 6 bases at V and 2 bases at J, with 10 bases between. The CDR3 DNA reads TGTGCCAGCAGCCCGGGGCTCAACTATGGCTACACCTTC. This translates into CASSPGLNYGYTF.

J is TRBJ2-5 and V is TRBV9, with 8 bases lining up with TRBD1. Germline V CDR1 and CDR2: SGDLS, YYNGEE. The CDR3 spans 15 residues. Trimming took 0 bases from V and 4 from J; bases not matched to a gene: 5. The CDR3 region is CASSVAGTGGETQYF. The CDR3, as DNA: TGTGCCAGCAGCGTAGCAGGTACAGGGGGAGAGACCCAGTACTTC. The whole variable domain, filled in from reference TRBV9 and TRBJ2-5, reads DSGVTQTPKHLITATGQRVTLRCSPRSGDLSVYWYQQSLDQGLQFLIQYYNGEERAKGNILERFSAQQFPDLHSELNLSSLELGDSALYFCASSVAGTGGETQYFGPGTRLLVL.

The genes are TRBV7-9 and TRBJ1-1; D uncertain. CDR3 length: 15 residues. Per germline, CDR1 SEHNR and CDR2 FQNEAQ (reference sequence). Trimming cost V 0 bases and J 1 base, with 9 bases left between them. The CDR3 DNA follows: TGTGCCAGCAGCTTAGCGCTGGCGGGGAACACTGAAGCTTTCTTT. This sequence encodes CASSLALAGNTEAFF.

The V gene is TRBV6-5, the J gene TRBJ1-1; perhaps TRBD1 as D (6 bases). V lost 0 bases and J lost 3, with 14 bases in between. The CDR3 consists of 16 residues. CDR1 MNHEY and CDR2 SVGAGI come from the germline V gene. The CDR3 DNA sequence: TGTGCCAGCAGTTACTCGACAGGTGTAAGGTACACTGAAGCTTTCTTT. Its protein product is CASSYSTGVRYTEAFF.

The chain couples TRBV25-1 to TRBJ1-2, with D unresolved. Germline values: CDR1 MGHDK, CDR2 SYGVNS. With 7 bases removed from V and 3 bases from J, the gap between germline ends came to 6 bases. This CDR3 is 11 amino acids long. The CDR3 spells CASNGYYGYTF. The CDR3 coding sequence is TGTGCCAGCAACGGATACTATGGCTACACCTTC.

This rearrangement joins TRBV7-9 to TRBJ2-7; possibly TRBD1 or TRBD2 for D (5 bases each). CDR1 SEHNR and CDR2 FQNEAQ come from the germline V gene (reference sequence). The CDR3 has 15 amino acids. V was shortened by 4 bases and J by 4 bases, with 17 bases between the two germline ends. The CDR3 nucleotides read TGTGCCAGCAGCTCCACTAGGGACGGGGATTACGAGCAGTACTTC. This codes for CASSSTRDGDYEQYF.

This chain links TRBV30 with TRBJ1-4; 8 nucleotides line up with TRBD1. The germline gives CDR1 GTSNPN, CDR2 SVGIG (reference sequence). The CDR3 extends over 12 amino acids. V was clipped by 7 bases and J by 7 bases; unmatched bases: 5. The CDR3 nucleotides are TGTGCCTTGGGGACAGGCGCTGAAAAACTGTTTTTT. This gives the protein CALGTGAEKLFF.

The rearrangement joins TRBV19 to TRBJ2-6; D perhaps matches TRBD1 (5 bases). Looked up from germline, CDR1 is LNHDA and CDR2 is SQIVND (reference sequence). V lost 5 bases and J lost 1, with 9 bases in between. CDR3 length: 15 residues. The CDR3 region has the DNA TGTGCCAGTAGTTTATACAGGTCTGGGGCCAACGTCCTGACTTTC. It is translated as CASSLYRSGANVLTF.

The J gene is TRBJ2-2, the V gene TRBV2, with D perhaps TRBD1 (5 bases). V was shortened by 2 bases and J by 3 bases, with 13 bases between the two germline ends. This CDR3 is built from 16 residues. Germline V gene data show CDR1 as SNHLY and CDR2 as FYNNEI. CDR3 loop: CASSEWGRLDTGELFF. As DNA, the CDR3 is TGTGCCAGCAGTGAATGGGGCAGGTTGGACACCGGGGAGCTGTTTTTT. Looking up the rest from reference TRBV2 and TRBJ2-2 gives the full variable domain: EPEVTQTPSHQVTQMGQEVILRCVPISNHLYFYWYRQILGQKVEFLVSFYNNEISEKSEIFDDQFSVERPDGSNFTLKIRSTKLEDSAMYFCASSEWGRLDTGELFFGEGSRLTVL.